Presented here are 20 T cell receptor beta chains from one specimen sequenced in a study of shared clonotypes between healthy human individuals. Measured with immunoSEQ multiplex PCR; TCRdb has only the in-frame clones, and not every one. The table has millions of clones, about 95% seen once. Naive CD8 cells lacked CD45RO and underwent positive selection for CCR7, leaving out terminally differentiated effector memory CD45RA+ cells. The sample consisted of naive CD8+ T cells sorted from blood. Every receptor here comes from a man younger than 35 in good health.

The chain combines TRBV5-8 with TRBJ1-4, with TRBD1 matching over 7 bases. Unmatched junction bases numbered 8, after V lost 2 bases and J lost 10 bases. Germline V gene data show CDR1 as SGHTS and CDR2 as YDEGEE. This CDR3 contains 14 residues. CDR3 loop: CASSFRTGQIKLFF. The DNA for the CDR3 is TGTGCCAGCAGCTTCCGGACAGGACAAATAAAACTGTTTTTT.

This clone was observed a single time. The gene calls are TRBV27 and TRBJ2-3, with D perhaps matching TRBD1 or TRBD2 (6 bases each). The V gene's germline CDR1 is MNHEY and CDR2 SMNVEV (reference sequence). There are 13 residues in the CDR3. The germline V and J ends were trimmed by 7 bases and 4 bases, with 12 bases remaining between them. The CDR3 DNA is TGTGCCAGCAAGGGGGGTGTCGCAGATACGCAGTATTTT. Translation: CASKGGVADTQYF.

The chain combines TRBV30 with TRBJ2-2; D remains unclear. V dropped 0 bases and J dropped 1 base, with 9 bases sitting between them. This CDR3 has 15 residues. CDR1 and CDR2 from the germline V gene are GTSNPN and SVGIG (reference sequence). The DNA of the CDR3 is TGTGCCTGGAGTGTAGTCGGTAGGAACACCGGGGAGCTGTTTTTT. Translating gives CAWSVVGRNTGELFF.

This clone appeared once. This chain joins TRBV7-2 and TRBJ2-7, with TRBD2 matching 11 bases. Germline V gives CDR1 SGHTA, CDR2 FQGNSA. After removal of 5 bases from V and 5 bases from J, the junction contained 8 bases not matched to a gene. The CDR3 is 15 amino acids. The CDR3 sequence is CASSPGTSGGHEQYF. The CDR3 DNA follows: TGTGCCAGCAGCCCGGGGACTAGCGGAGGCCACGAGCAGTACTTC. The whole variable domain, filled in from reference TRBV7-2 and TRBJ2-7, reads GAGVSQSPSNKVTEKGKDVELRCDPISGHTALYWYRQSLGQGLEFLIYFQGNSAPDKSGLPSDRFSAERTGGSVSTLTIQRTQQEDSAVYLCASSPGTSGGHEQYFGPGTRLTVT.

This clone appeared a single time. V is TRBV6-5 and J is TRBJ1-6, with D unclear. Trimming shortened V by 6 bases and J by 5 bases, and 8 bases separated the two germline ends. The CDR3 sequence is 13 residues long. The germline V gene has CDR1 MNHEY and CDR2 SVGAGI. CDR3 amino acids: CASREWDNSPLHF. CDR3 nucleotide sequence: TGTGCCAGCAGGGAATGGGATAATTCACCCCTCCACTTT.

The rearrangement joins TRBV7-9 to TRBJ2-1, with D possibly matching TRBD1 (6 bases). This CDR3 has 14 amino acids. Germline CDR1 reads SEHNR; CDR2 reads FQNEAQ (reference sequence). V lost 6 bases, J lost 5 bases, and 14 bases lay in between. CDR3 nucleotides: TGTGCCAGCAGACCCCGACAGGACAACAATGAGCAGTTCTTC. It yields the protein CASRPRQDNNEQFF.

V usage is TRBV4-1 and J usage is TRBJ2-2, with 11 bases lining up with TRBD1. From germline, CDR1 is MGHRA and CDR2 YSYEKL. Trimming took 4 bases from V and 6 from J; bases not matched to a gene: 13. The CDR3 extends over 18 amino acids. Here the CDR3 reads CASSPQDMGQGVPGELFF. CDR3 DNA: TGCGCCAGCAGCCCGCAAGATATGGGACAGGGGGTGCCCGGGGAGCTGTTTTTT.

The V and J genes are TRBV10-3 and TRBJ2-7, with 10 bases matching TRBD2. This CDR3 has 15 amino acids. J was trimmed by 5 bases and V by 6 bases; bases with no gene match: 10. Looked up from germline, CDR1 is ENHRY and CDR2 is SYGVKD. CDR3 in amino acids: CAISLQREGLNEQYF. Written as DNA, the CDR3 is TGTGCCATCAGCCTTCAGCGGGAGGGTCTAAACGAGCAGTACTTC.

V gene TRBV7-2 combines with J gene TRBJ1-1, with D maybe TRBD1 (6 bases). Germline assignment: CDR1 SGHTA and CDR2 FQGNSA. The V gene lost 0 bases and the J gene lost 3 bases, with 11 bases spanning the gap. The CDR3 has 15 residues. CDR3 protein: CASSLATGRDTEAFF. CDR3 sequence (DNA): TGTGCCAGCAGCTTAGCTACAGGGCGGGACACTGAAGCTTTCTTT.

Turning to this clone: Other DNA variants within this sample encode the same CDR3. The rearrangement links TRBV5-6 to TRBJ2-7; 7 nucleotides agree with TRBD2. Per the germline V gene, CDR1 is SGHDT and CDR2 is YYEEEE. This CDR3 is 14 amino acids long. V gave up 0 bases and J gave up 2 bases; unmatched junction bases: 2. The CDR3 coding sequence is TGTGCCAGCAGCTTGGGCGGGGGTCCCTACGAGCAGTACTTC. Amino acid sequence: CASSLGGGPYEQYF.

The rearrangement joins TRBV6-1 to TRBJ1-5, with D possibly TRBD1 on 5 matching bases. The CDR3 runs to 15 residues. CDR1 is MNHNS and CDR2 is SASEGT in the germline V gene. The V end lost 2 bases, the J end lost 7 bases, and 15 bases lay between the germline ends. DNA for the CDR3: TGTGCCAGCAGTGAATGGGGGGACGTAGGGCAGCCCCAGCATTTT. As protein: CASSEWGDVGQPQHF.

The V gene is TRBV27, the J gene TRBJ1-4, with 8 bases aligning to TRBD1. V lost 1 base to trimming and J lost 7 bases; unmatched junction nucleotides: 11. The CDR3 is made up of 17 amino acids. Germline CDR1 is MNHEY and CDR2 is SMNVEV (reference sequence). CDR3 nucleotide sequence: TGTGCCAGCAGTTTATTATCGCCCAGGGGGCAGGGTGAAAAACTGTTTTTT. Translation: CASSLLSPRGQGEKLFF.

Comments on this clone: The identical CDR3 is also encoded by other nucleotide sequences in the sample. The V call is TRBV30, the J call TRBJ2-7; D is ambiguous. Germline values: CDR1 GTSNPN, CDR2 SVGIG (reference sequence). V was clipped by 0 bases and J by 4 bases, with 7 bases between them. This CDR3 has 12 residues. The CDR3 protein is CAWSVPSYEQYF. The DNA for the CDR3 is TGTGCCTGGAGTGTACCCAGTTACGAGCAGTACTTC. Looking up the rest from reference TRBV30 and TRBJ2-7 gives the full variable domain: SQTIHQWPATLVQPVGSPLSLECTVEGTSNPNLYWYRQAAGRGLQLLFYSVGIGQISSEVPQNLSASRPQDRQFILSSKKLLLSDSGFYLCAWSVPSYEQYFGPGTRLTVT.

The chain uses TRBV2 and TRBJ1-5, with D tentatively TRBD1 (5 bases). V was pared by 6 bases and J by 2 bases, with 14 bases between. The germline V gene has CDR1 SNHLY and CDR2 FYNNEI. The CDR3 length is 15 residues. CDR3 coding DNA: TGTGCCAGCAGGGACTATGGGGGTGGCAATCAGCCCCAGCATTTT. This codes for CASRDYGGGNQPQHF.

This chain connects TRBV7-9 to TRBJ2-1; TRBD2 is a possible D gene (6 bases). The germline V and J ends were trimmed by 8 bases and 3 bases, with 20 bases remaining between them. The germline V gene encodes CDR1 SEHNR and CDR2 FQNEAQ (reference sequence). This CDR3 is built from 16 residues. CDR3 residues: CASARTGEGLYNEQFF. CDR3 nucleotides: TGTGCCAGCGCTCGGACGGGAGAGGGGCTCTACAATGAGCAGTTCTTC.

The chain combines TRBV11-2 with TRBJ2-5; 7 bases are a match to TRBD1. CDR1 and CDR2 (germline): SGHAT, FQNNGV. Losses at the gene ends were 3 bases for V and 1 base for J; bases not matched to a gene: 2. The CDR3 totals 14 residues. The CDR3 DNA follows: TGTGCCAGCAGCTTCAGGGGGATCCAAGAGACCCAGTACTTC. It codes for CASSFRGIQETQYF.

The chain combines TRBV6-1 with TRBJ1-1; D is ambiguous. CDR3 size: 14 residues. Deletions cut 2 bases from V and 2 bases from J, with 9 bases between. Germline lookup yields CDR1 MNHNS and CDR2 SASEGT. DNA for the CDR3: TGTGCCAGCAGTGAATACTCATACAACACTGAAGCTTTCTTT. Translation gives CASSEYSYNTEAFF.

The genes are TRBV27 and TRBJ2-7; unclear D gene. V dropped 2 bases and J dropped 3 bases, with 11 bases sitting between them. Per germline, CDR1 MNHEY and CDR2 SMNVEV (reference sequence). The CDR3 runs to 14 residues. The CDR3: CASSLSSSFYEQYF. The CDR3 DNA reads TGTGCCAGCAGTTTAAGTAGTTCTTTCTACGAGCAGTACTTC.

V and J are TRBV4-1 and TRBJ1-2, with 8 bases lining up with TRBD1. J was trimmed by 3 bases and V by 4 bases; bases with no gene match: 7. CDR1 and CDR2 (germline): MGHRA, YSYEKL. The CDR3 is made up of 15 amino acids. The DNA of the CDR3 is TGCGCCAGCAGCCTAACCCAGACAGGGGACTATGGCTACACCTTC. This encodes CASSLTQTGDYGYTF.

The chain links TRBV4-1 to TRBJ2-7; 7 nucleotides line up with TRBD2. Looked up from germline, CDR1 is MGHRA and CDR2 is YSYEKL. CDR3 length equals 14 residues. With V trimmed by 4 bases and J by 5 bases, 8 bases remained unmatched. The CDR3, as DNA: TGCGCCAGCAGCCTGGGACTACTTTTCGACGAGCAGTACTTC. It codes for CASSLGLLFDEQYF.